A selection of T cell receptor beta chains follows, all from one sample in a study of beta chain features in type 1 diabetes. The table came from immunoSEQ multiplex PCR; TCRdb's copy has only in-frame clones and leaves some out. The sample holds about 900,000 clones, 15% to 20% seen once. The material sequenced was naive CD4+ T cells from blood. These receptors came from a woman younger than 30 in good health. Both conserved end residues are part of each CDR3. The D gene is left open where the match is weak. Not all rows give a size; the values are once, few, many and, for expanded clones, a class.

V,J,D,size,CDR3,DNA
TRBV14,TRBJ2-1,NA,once,CASSQTLTDPSYNEQFF,TGTGCCAGCAGCCAAACCCTGACAGACCCTTCCTACAATGAGCAGTTCTTC
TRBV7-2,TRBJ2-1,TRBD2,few,CASSSPGLAGGPYNEQFF,TGTGCCAGCAGCTCGCCGGGACTAGCGGGAGGGCCCTACAATGAGCAGTTCTTC
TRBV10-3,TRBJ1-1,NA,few,CAISKTETNTEAFF,TGTGCCATCAGTAAGACAGAGACCAACACTGAAGCTTTCTTT
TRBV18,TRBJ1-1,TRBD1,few,CASSGTGDTEAFF,TGTGCCAGCTCGGGGACAGGGGACACTGAAGCTTTCTTT
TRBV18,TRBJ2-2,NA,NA,CASSPPGSEFTGELFF,TGTGCCAGCTCACCACCCGGGAGCGAATTCACCGGGGAGCTGTTTTTT
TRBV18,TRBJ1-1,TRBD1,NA,CASSPRQGANTEAFF,TGTGCCAGCTCCCCGAGACAGGGGGCGAACACTGAAGCTTTCTTT
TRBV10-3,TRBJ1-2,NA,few,CAISGGRTIGGYTF,TGTGCCATCAGTGGAGGACGGACTATAGGGGGCTACACCTTC
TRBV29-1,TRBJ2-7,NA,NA,CSFSSGSARYEQYF,TGCAGCTTCTCATCAGGGTCAGCCCGTTACGAGCAGTACTTC
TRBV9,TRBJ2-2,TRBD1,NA,CASSFRDRIANTGELFF,TGTGCCAGCAGCTTCCGGGACAGGATTGCGAACACCGGGGAGCTGTTTTTT
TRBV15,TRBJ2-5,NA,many,CATSRGERQETQYF,TGTGCCACCAGCAGAGGAGAGCGGCAAGAGACCCAGTACTTC
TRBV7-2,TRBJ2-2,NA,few,CASSPRTGNTGELFF,TGTGCCAGCAGCCCCCGGACTGGGAACACCGGGGAGCTGTTTTTT
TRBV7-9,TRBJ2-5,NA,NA,CASSSGLETQYF,TGTGCCAGCAGCTCTGGGTTAGAGACCCAGTACTTC
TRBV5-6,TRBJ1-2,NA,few,CASSLGGPVIGNGYTF,TGTGCCAGCAGCTTGGGCGGCCCAGTGATTGGGAATGGCTACACCTTC
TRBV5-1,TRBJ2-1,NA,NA,CASSFQGSSYNEQFF,TGCGCCAGCAGTTTTCAGGGTAGCTCCTACAATGAGCAGTTCTTC
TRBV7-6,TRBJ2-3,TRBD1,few,CASSPDRVGTQYF,TGTGCCAGCAGCCCCGACAGGGTTGGTACGCAGTATTTT
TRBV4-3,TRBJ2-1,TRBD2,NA,CASSRTSGSHNEQFF,TGCGCCAGCAGCCGGACTAGCGGGAGTCACAATGAGCAGTTCTTC
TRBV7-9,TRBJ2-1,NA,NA,CASSLGLHNEQFF,TGTGCCAGCAGCTTAGGGCTCCACAATGAGCAGTTCTTC
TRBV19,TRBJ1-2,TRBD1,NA,CASRNTGDYGYTF,TGTGCCAGTAGAAATACAGGGGACTATGGCTACACCTTC
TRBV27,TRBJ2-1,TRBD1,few,CASSAPGQGSYNEQFF,TGTGCCAGCAGTGCCCCGGGACAGGGGTCCTACAATGAGCAGTTCTTC
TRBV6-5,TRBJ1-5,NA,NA,CASKGSSGVHF,TGTGCCAGCAAGGGGTCGTCTGGGGTACATTTT
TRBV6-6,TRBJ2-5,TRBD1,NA,CASSYAQGDQYF,TGTGCCAGCAGTTACGCACAGGGGGACCAGTACTTC
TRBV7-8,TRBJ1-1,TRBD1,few,CASSFYRGNTEAFF,TGTGCCAGCAGCTTCTACAGGGGGAACACTGAAGCTTTCTTT
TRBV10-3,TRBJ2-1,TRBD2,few,CATDGGSSYNEQFF,TGTGCCACCGATGGCGGGAGCTCCTACAATGAGCAGTTCTTC
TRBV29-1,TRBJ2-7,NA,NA,CSVEMGRADEQYF,TGCAGCGTTGAAATGGGCCGAGCGGATGAGCAGTACTTC
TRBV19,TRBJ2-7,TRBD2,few,CASSPARASGVNYEQYF,TGTGCCAGTAGTCCAGCCCGGGCTAGCGGGGTGAATTACGAGCAGTACTTC
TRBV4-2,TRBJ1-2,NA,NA,CASSQDAYGYTF,TGTGCCAGCAGCCAAGACGCCTATGGCTACACCTTC
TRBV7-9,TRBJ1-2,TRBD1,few,CASSLDRGRSNGYTF,TGTGCCAGCAGCTTAGACAGGGGGCGATCGAATGGCTACACCTTC
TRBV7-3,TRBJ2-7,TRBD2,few,CASSLAGAYEQYF,TGTGCCAGCAGCTTAGCGGGGGCCTACGAGCAGTACTTC
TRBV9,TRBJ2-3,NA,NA,CASSAGPRTDTQYF,TGTGCCAGCAGCGCGGGACCACGCACAGATACGCAGTATTTT
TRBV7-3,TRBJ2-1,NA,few,CASSYLPQGKNEQFF,TGTGCCAGCAGCTACCTACCACAGGGAAAGAATGAGCAGTTCTTC
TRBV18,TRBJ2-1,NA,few,CASSPPGNSYNEQFF,TGTGCCAGCTCACCACCGGGAAACTCCTACAATGAGCAGTTCTTC
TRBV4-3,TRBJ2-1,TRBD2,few,CASSPHLGAGVPDEQFF,TGCGCCAGCAGCCCTCATTTAGGTGCGGGAGTCCCCGATGAGCAGTTCTTC
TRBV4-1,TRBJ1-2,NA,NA,CASSQDSDYGYTF,TGCGCCAGCAGCCAAGACTCCGACTATGGCTACACCTTC
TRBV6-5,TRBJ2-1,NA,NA,CASSRPVNEQFF,TGTGCCAGCAGCCGTCCGGTCAATGAGCAGTTCTTC